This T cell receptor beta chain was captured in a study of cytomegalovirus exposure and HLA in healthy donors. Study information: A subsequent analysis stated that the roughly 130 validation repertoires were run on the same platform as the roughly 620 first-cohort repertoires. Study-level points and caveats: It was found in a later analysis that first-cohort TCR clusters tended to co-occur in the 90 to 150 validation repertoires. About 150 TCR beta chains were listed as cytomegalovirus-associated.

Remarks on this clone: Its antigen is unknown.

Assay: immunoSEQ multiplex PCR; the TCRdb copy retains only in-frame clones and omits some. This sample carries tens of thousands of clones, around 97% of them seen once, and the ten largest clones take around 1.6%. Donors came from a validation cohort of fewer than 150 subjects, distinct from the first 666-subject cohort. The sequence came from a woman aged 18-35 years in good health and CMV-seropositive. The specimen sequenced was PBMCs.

The CDR3 DNA reads as TGTGCCAGTAGTAGCCCTAGCGGGTACCAAGAGACCCAGTACTTC. The encoded protein is CASSSPSGYQETQYF. V is TRBV19 and J is TRBJ2-5, with 8 bases lining up with TRBD2. The CDR3 has 15 amino acids. V was clipped by 4 bases and J by 0 bases; unmatched bases: 4. Germline CDR1 LNHDA, CDR2 SQIVND (reference sequence). Drawing the rest from reference TRBV19 and TRBJ2-5, the complete variable domain is DGGITQSPKYLFRKEGQNVTLSCEQNLNHDAMYWYRQDPGQGLRLIYYSQIVNDFQKGDIAEGYSVSREKKESFPLTVTSAQKNPTAFYLCASSSPSGYQETQYFGPGTRLLVL.